This T cell receptor (beta chain) came from a study of shared clonotypes between healthy human individuals. On the study more broadly: CD8 memory received one plate per donor, CD8 naive two, CD4 memory three and CD4 naive three.

Worth noting for this clone: Its specificity is not known.

Evenly divided among several immunoSEQ plates was the genomic DNA of each subset. The assay was immunoSEQ multiplex PCR, and TCRdb's table has in-frame clones only and misses some. The sample holds approximately 720,000 clones, more than 70% seen once. The CDR3 is made up of 15 amino acids. After removal of 4 bases from V and 4 bases from J, the junction contained 6 bases not matched to a gene. The germline gives CDR1 LNHDA, CDR2 SQIVND (reference sequence). Notes on the study in general: The small donor group covered limited genetic and exposure diversity.

A split of CD4+ cells into CD45RA+ naive and CD45RA-negative memory subsets was performed. Sequencing was carried out using memory CD4+ T cells sorted from blood. Subset here: CD45RA-negative fraction. The chain combines TRBV19 with TRBJ1-5; 8 bases are shared with TRBD1. The source of this sequence is a woman aged 25-40 years in good health. The DNA for the CDR3 is TGTGCCAGTAGTAGAGGGGGACAGGAAAATCAGCCCCAGCATTTT. Translating it yields CASSRGGQENQPQHF.